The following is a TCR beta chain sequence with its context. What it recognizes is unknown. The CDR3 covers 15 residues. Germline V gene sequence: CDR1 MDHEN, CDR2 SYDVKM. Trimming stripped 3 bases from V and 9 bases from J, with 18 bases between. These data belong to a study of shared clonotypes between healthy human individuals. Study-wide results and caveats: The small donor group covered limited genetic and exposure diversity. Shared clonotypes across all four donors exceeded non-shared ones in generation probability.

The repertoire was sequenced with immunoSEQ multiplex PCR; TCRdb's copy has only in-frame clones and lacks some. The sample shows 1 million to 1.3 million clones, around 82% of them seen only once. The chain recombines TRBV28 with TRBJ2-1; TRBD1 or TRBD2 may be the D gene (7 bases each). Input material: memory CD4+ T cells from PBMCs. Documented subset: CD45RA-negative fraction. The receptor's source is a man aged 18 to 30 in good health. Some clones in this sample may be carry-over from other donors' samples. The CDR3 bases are TGTGCCAGCAGTTTCGGGGGGACAGTAGGTGGTGAGCAGTTCTTC. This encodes CASSFGGTVGGEQFF.